This T cell receptor (beta chain) was identified in a study of cytomegalovirus exposure and HLA in healthy donors. 13 Jbeta primers and 60 Vbeta primers were used for the PCR. The data were produced by immunoSEQ multiplex PCR, yet TCRdb's version contains in-frame clones alone and is incomplete. The top ten clones hold less than 10% of a sample with 95,000 to 100,000 clones, over 60% of them seen once. The donors comprised healthy bone marrow donors. The donors, nominally healthy at sampling, likely had unrecorded immune exposures. With 0 bases clipped from V and 3 bases from J, the junction kept 2 bases outside the gene matches. Per the germline V gene, CDR1 is SGHTA and CDR2 is FQGNSA. CDR3 length: 15 residues. This clone has just a few counts.

The source material was PBMCs. The chain has TRBV7-2 and TRBJ2-7; 10 bases align to TRBD1. The receptor comes from a female donor in good health and CMV-seronegative. The CDR3 here is CASSLAGTGVYEQYF. The CDR3 nucleotides are TGTGCCAGCAGCTTAGCCGGGACAGGGGTCTACGAGCAGTACTTC.